These 27 T cell receptor beta chains originate from one sample sequenced in a study of cytotoxic CD8 clonotypes in ibrutinib-treated CLL. Sequencing was performed with immunoSEQ multiplex PCR; in TCRdb, only in-frame clones are kept and a portion is missing. Here the sample spans about 150,000 clones, about 80% being singletons. Sequencing was performed on PBMCs, taken after 12 months of ibrutinib treatment. These receptors all stem from a human donor with chronic lymphocytic leukemia.

The J gene is TRBJ1-1, the V gene TRBV7-9, with unresolved D. Trimming left V 1 base short and J 1 base short, with 10 bases between. The CDR3 runs 15 residues. The germline CDR1 and CDR2 sequences are SEHNR and FQNEAQ (reference sequence). CDR3 bases: TGTGCCAGCAGCTTAGTCCCGCAGAGGAACACTGAAGCTTTCTTT. This sequence encodes CASSLVPQRNTEAFF.

The CDR3 loop is CASRRDGTTNTEAFF. CDR3 DNA: TGTGCCAGCCGTAGAGATGGGACCACGAACACTGAAGCTTTCTTT. The chain couples TRBV2 to TRBJ1-1; the D gene is possibly TRBD1 (5 bases). The V end lost 8 bases, the J end lost 1 base, and 17 bases lay between the germline ends. Germline V gives CDR1 SNHLY, CDR2 FYNNEI. The CDR3 is 15 amino acids.

In DNA form, the CDR3 reads TGTGCCAGAAGCTATGTGACCTATGGCTACACCTTC. Its protein is CARSYVTYGYTF. V and J are TRBV5-3 and TRBJ1-2; D remains ambiguous. TRBV5-3 counts as an open reading frame of uncertain function. This CDR3 comprises 12 residues. Trimming took off 3 bases at V and 4 bases at J, with 7 bases between the two ends.

V is TRBV6-6 and J is TRBJ2-7; TRBD1 agrees at 10 bases. The trim removed 4 bases at V and 3 bases at J, leaving 3 bases unmatched. Germline V CDR1 and CDR2: MNHNY, SVGAGI (reference sequence). The CDR3 extends over 14 amino acids. The CDR3 loop is CASSWDRGFYEQYF. The CDR3 nucleotides are TGTGCCAGCAGTTGGGACAGGGGATTCTACGAGCAGTACTTC.

The V gene is TRBV18, the J gene TRBJ2-1; TRBD1 might be the D (7 bases). The ends were cut back, 3 bases at V and 4 bases at J, with 13 bases in the middle. Germline CDR1 KGHSH, CDR2 LQKENI. The CDR3 is made up of 15 amino acids. The CDR3 DNA is TGTGCCAGCTCACCGTTCCAGGGGGGATACAATGAGCAGTTCTTC. This translates into CASSPFQGGYNEQFF.

The genes are TRBV10-3 and TRBJ1-2; no reliable D call. V gave up 10 bases and J gave up 4 bases, with 13 bases separating them. The CDR3 runs to 12 residues. In germline, CDR1 is ENHRY, CDR2 SYGVKD. The CDR3 region is CATSRDTYGYTF. CDR3 nucleotide sequence: TGTGCCACCTCGAGAGACACCTATGGCTACACCTTC.

This chain uses TRBV4-3 with TRBJ2-1; D unclear. The CDR3 is made up of 15 amino acids. With 0 bases removed from V and 1 base from J, the gap between germline ends came to 7 bases. Per germline, CDR1 LGHNA and CDR2 YSLEER. The chain's CDR3 is CASSQENWSYNEQFF. CDR3 DNA sequence: TGCGCCAGCAGCCAAGAAAATTGGTCCTACAATGAGCAGTTCTTC.

This chain links TRBV7-9 with TRBJ2-7; D might be TRBD1 or TRBD2, each matching 5 bases. The CDR3 is 12 amino acids. CDR1 is SEHNR and CDR2 is FQNEAQ in the germline V gene (reference sequence). The V end lost 1 base, the J end lost 6 bases, and 7 bases lay between the germline ends. The CDR3 loop reads CASSLEGSEQYF. CDR3 bases: TGTGCCAGCAGCTTAGAGGGGAGCGAGCAGTACTTC. Full variable domain (outside the CDR3, taken from reference TRBV7-9 and TRBJ2-7): DTGVSQNPRHKITKRGQNVTFRCDPISEHNRLYWYRQTLGQGPEFLTYFQNEAQLEKSRLLSDRFSAERPKGSFSTLEIQRTEQGDSAMYLCASSLEGSEQYFGPGTRLTVT.

The genes are TRBV27 and TRBJ2-3; TRBD2 aligns across 11 bases. Per germline, CDR1 MNHEY and CDR2 SMNVEV (reference sequence). Germline trimming cut 4 bases from V and 5 bases from J; bases unmatched to any gene: 5. The CDR3 runs 15 residues. The CDR3: CASSSSGRQIDTQYF. The CDR3 region has the DNA TGTGCCAGCAGTTCTAGCGGGAGGCAGATAGATACGCAGTATTTT.

This chain joins TRBV2 and TRBJ2-3; no definite D call. The V end lost 2 bases, the J end lost 4 bases, and 4 bases lay between the germline ends. CDR1 and CDR2 (germline): SNHLY, FYNNEI. The CDR3 has 12 amino acids. The CDR3 DNA is TGTGCCAGCAGTGAAATAGCAGATACGCAGTATTTT. Residues: CASSEIADTQYF.

The chain links TRBV11-2 to TRBJ2-7, with TRBD2 matching 10 bases. The CDR3 is 13 residues long. Looked up from germline, CDR1 is SGHAT and CDR2 is FQNNGV. The ends lost 5 bases at V and 7 bases at J; junction bases unmatched: 5. CDR3: CASSRGTSVEQYF. CDR3 nucleotide sequence: TGTGCCAGCAGCCGAGGGACTAGCGTTGAGCAGTACTTC.

This sequence joins TRBV6-5 and TRBJ2-1; 9 nucleotides align to TRBD2. The CDR3 covers 15 residues. Germline CDR1 MNHEY, CDR2 SVGAGI. V dropped 7 bases and J dropped 6; count of bases not matched to a gene: 10. CDR3 in amino acids: CASTLGDSGSNEQFF. CDR3 in DNA: TGTGCCAGCACCCTGGGTGATAGCGGGAGCAATGAGCAGTTCTTC.

The chain employs TRBV7-2 and TRBJ2-7; D gene uncertain. CDR1 and CDR2 from the germline V gene are SGHTA and FQGNSA. Trimming removed 2 bases from V and 3 bases from J, with 14 bases in between. This CDR3 is built from 15 residues. The CDR3 bases are TGTGCCAGCAGCTTACTCGGGTTCTCAGACTACGAGCAGTACTTC. Residues: CASSLLGFSDYEQYF.

This chain connects TRBV27 to TRBJ2-7; tentatively, D is TRBD1 or TRBD2 (5 bases each). Trimming pared 5 bases from V and 2 bases from J, leaving 16 bases between. There are 15 residues in the CDR3. Germline V CDR1 and CDR2: MNHEY, SMNVEV (reference sequence). CDR3 DNA sequence: TGTGCCAGCAGTCTAACGGGGACGTACCCCTACGAGCAGTACTTC. Translation gives CASSLTGTYPYEQYF.

This clone was observed a few times. The chain recombines TRBV5-4 with TRBJ2-5; D remains ambiguous. Deletions cut 5 bases from V and 3 bases from J, with 5 bases between. The CDR3 extends over 11 amino acids. The V gene's germline CDR1 is SGHNT and CDR2 YYREEE (reference sequence). The CDR3 protein is CASSKKETQYF. CDR3 coding DNA: TGTGCCAGCAGTAAGAAAGAGACCCAGTACTTC.

The chain carries TRBV7-2 and TRBJ2-7, with 9 bases identical to TRBD2. V lost 5 bases, J lost 1 base, and 6 bases stayed unmatched. This CDR3 is 15 amino acids long. Germline V CDR1 and CDR2: SGHTA, FQGNSA. CDR3 nucleotide sequence: TGTGCCAGCAGCGCGATGACTAGCGGATCCTACGAGCAGTACTTC. This translates into CASSAMTSGSYEQYF.

The chain joins TRBV28 to TRBJ1-2; D unclear. Trimming took 3 bases from V and 8 from J, leaving 10 bases between them. Germline V lookup: CDR1 MDHEN, CDR2 SYDVKM. The CDR3 length is 12 residues. As DNA, the CDR3 is TGTGCCAGCAGTTTCATGAGTTACGGCTACACCTTC. This sequence encodes CASSFMSYGYTF.

The rearrangement links TRBV7-2 to TRBJ1-2, with 12 bases matching TRBD1. This CDR3 contains 16 residues. Germline loops: CDR1 SGHTA, CDR2 FQGNSA. V lost 0 bases, J lost 8 bases, and 7 bases stayed unmatched. Written as DNA, the CDR3 is TGTGCCAGCAGCTTAGCCGGGACAGGGGGCGCCTCCGGCTACACCTTC. Its translation: CASSLAGTGGASGYTF.

The chain employs TRBV18 and TRBJ2-6; D may match TRBD1 or TRBD2 (5 bases each). Germline V gives CDR1 KGHSH, CDR2 LQKENI. The length of the CDR3 is 16 residues. V shed 3 bases and J shed 0 bases, with 9 bases lying between them. The CDR3 nucleotides read TGTGCCAGCTCACCCGTTGGGGGCTCTGGGGCCAACGTCCTGACTTTC. Residues: CASSPVGGSGANVLTF. The full variable domain, with the rest looked up from reference TRBV18 and TRBJ2-6, is NAGVMQNPRHLVRRRGQEARLRCSPMKGHSHVYWYRQLPEEGLKFMVYLQKENIIDESGMPKERFSAEFPKEGPSILRIQQVVRGDSAAYFCASSPVGGSGANVLTFGAGSRLTVL.

V usage is TRBV27 and J usage is TRBJ1-2; D uncertain. V lost 8 bases and J lost 4, with 20 bases in between. This CDR3 region has 15 residues. Germline V CDR1 and CDR2: MNHEY, SMNVEV (reference sequence). The CDR3 DNA is TGTGCCAGCGCCTATACTCCCTTCCCCCCCTATGGCTACACCTTC. This translates into CASAYTPFPPYGYTF.

The rearrangement links TRBV4-3 to TRBJ2-1; the match to TRBD2 covers 7 bases. Germline V gives CDR1 LGHNA, CDR2 YSLEER. The V segment lost 0 bases and the J segment 7 bases; nucleotides outside the gene matches: 9. The CDR3 spans 16 residues. The CDR3: CASSQEVGGGGNEQFF. CDR3 DNA sequence: TGCGCCAGCAGCCAAGAAGTCGGAGGCGGGGGAAATGAGCAGTTCTTC.

This chain links TRBV5-8 with TRBJ2-3; D is unresolved. Germline loops: CDR1 SGHTS, CDR2 YDEGEE. CDR3 length: 13 residues. Trimming cost V 9 bases and J 3 bases, with 14 bases left between them. The CDR3 DNA follows: TGTGCCACCAAGCCGACGGAGACAGATACGCAGTATTTT. Its protein product is CATKPTETDTQYF.

The rearrangement links TRBV5-1 to TRBJ2-5; TRBD2 matches at 11 bases. The trim removed 3 bases at V and 1 base at J, leaving 8 bases unmatched. The CDR3 length is 17 residues. From germline, CDR1 is SGHRS and CDR2 YFSETQ. The CDR3 DNA reads as TGCGCCAGCAGCTGGGGGACTAGCGGAACCATCCAAGAGACCCAGTACTTC. It yields the protein CASSWGTSGTIQETQYF. The variable domain in full, completed from reference TRBV5-1 and TRBJ2-5, reads KAGVTQTPRYLIKTRGQQVTLSCSPISGHRSVSWYQQTPGQGLQFLFEYFSETQRNKGNFPGRFSGRQFSNSRSEMNVSTLELGDSALYLCASSWGTSGTIQETQYFGPGTRLLVL.

This rearrangement joins TRBV7-2 to TRBJ1-2; D unresolved. Germline lookup yields CDR1 SGHTA and CDR2 FQGNSA. The V end lost 5 bases, the J end lost 6 bases, and 16 bases lay between the germline ends. The CDR3 contains 14 residues. The CDR3 region is CASSPTPTWNGYTF. The CDR3 nucleotides are TGTGCCAGCAGCCCTACCCCGACTTGGAATGGCTACACCTTC.

This clone was recorded a few times. This sequence joins TRBV2 and TRBJ1-5, with D possibly TRBD1 on 5 matching bases. V shed 6 bases and J shed 1 base, with 13 bases lying between them. The CDR3 loop spans 15 amino acids. Germline CDR1 SNHLY, CDR2 FYNNEI. CDR3 region: CASSRRGYSNQPQHF. CDR3 in DNA: TGTGCCAGCAGCCGCCGGGGGTACAGCAATCAGCCCCAGCATTTT.

A single count supports this clone. This chain uses TRBV5-6 with TRBJ2-1; D is possibly TRBD1 or TRBD2 (6 bases each). The V gene lost 4 bases and the J gene lost 7 bases, with 21 bases spanning the gap. This CDR3 spans 16 amino acids. Germline assignment: CDR1 SGHDT and CDR2 YYEEEE. CDR3 nucleotide sequence: TGTGCCAGCAGCCCGAGGGCCAGGGGTAGCGGTAATGAGCAGTTCTTC. Residues: CASSPRARGSGNEQFF.

This CDR3 reads CASRKIGTSDNNEQFF. The CDR3 DNA follows: TGTGCCAGCAGAAAGATAGGGACTAGTGACAACAATGAGCAGTTCTTC. The J gene is TRBJ2-1, the V gene TRBV27, with 8 bases identical to TRBD2. The V segment lost 6 bases and the J segment 5 bases; nucleotides outside the gene matches: 12. CDR1 and CDR2 from the germline V gene are MNHEY and SMNVEV (reference sequence). CDR3 length: 16 amino acids.